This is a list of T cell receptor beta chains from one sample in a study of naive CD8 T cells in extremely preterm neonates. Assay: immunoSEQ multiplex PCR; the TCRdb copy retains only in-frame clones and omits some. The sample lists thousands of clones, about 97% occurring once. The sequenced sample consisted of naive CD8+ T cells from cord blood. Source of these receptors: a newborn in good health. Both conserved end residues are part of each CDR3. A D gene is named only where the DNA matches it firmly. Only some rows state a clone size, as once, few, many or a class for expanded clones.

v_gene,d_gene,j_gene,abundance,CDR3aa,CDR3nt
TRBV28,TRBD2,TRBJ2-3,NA,CASSSGTSPTQYF,TGTGCCAGCAGTTCAGGGACTAGTCCTACGCAGTATTTT
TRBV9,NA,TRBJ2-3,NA,CASSEASSTDTQYF,TGTGCCAGCAGCGAGGCTAGTAGCACAGATACGCAGTATTTT
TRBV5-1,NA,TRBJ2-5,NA,CASSLEVSDPQETQYF,TGCGCCAGCAGCTTGGAGGTTAGCGATCCCCAAGAGACCCAGTACTTC
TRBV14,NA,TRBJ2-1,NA,CASSHFRNEQFF,TGTGCCAGCAGCCATTTCCGTAATGAGCAGTTCTTC
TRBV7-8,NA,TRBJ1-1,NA,CASSSPGGGNTEAFF,TGTGCCAGCAGCTCTCCGGGGGGCGGGAACACTGAAGCTTTCTTT
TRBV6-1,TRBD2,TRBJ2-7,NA,CASSAGTSGGLSYEQYF,TGTGCCAGCAGTGCCGGGACTAGCGGGGGACTCTCCTACGAGCAGTACTTC
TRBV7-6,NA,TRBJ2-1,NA,CASSLEGLYNEQFF,TGTGCCAGCAGCCTCGAAGGACTCTACAATGAGCAGTTCTTC
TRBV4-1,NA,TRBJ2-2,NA,CASSQSLAANTGELFF,TGCGCCAGCAGCCAATCACTAGCTGCGAACACCGGGGAGCTGTTTTTT
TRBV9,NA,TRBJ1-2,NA,CASSGTDGYTF,TGTGCCAGCAGCGGGACAGATGGCTACACCTTC
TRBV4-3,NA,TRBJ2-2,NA,CASSQDLTNTGELFF,TGCGCCAGCAGCCAAGATCTAACGAACACCGGGGAGCTGTTTTTT
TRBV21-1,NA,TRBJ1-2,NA,CASSKERDRGDGYTF,TGTGCCAGCAGCAAAGAGAGGGACAGAGGCGATGGCTACACCTTC
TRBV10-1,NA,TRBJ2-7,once,CASNRTVSYEQYF,TGCGCCAGCAACAGGACAGTCTCCTACGAGCAGTACTTC
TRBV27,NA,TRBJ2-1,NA,CASSLFGQGTYNEQFF,TGTGCCAGCAGTTTATTTGGGCAGGGGACCTACAATGAGCAGTTCTTC
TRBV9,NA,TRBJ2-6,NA,CASSEGETGANVLTF,TGTGCCAGCAGCGAGGGGGAGACTGGGGCCAACGTCCTGACTTTC
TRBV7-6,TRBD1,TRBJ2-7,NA,CASSLGYADRNHYEQYF,TGTGCCAGCAGCTTAGGTTACGCGGACAGGAATCACTACGAGCAGTACTTC
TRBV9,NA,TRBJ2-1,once,CASSGDNNEQFF,TGTGCCAGCAGCGGGGACAACAATGAGCAGTTCTTC
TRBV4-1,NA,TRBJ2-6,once,CASSQGVSDFSGANVLTF,TGCGCCAGCAGCCAAGGAGTCAGTGACTTCTCTGGGGCCAACGTCCTGACTTTC
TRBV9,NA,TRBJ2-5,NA,CASSVGPEETQYF,TGTGCCAGCAGCGTGGGGCCAGAAGAGACCCAGTACTTC
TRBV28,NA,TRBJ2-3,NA,CASSLLSNGGPRTDTQYF,TGTGCCAGCAGTTTACTGAGTAACGGGGGGCCCCGCACAGATACGCAGTATTTT
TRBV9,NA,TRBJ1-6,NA,CASSEGNSPLHF,TGTGCCAGCAGCGAGGGGAATTCACCCCTCCACTTT
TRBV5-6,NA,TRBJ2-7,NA,CASSLGGLPEQYF,TGTGCCAGCAGCTTAGGGGGACTACCCGAGCAGTACTTC
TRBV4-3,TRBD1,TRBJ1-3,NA,CASSPDRVHSGNTIYF,TGCGCCAGCAGCCCCGACAGGGTGCACTCTGGAAACACCATATATTTT
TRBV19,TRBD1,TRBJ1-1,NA,CASSSDRVTEAFF,TGTGCCAGTAGTTCGGACAGGGTGACTGAAGCTTTCTTT
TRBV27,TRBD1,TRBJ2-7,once,CASSEQGHEQYF,TGTGCCAGCAGCGAACAGGGGCACGAGCAGTACTTC
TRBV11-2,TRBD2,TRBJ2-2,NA,CASSSRLAVYANTGELFF,TGTGCCAGCAGCTCCCGACTAGCGGTGTACGCGAACACCGGGGAGCTGTTTTTT
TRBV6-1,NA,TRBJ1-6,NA,CASSENGDTYNSPLHF,TGTGCCAGCAGTGAAAACGGGGATACCTATAATTCACCCCTCCACTTT